Sequencing of this TCR beta chain was carried out in a study of radiotherapy plus CTLA-4 blockade in lung cancer (dated by TCRdb to 2017 to 2018). The study in broad terms: Among enrolled patients, approximately 17% had an objective response and roughly 30% reached disease control. What the work shows at the level of the full study, not this receptor alone: TCR clones derived from tumors expanded in peripheral blood after treatment with radiotherapy and ipilimumab. The strongest predictors of response were reported to be early dynamic shifts in blood T cell clones along with a rise in serum interferon-beta following radiation.

The library was built by means of the immunoSEQ multiplex PCR assay. The table comes from immuneACCESS by way of TCRdb, which keeps in-frame sequences with V and J called. Part of the clones is missing from these tables; in studies checked, under half for an unresolved V gene and the rest for unknown reasons. The sample table lists 34,000 or so clones, 60% to 85% of them with a count of one. Approximately 14% of the sample is in the top ten clones. Comments on this clone: Its cognate antigen has yet to be identified. The input lacks base qualities; no much larger clone sits a single base away.

The study tested focal radiation therapy combined with CTLA-4 blockade (ipilimumab) in patients with chemo-refractory metastatic non-small-cell lung cancer. V is pared back by 0 bases and J by 5 bases, with 7 bases lying between the germline termini. The CDR3 numbers 13 residues from cysteine through phenylalanine. Just the 39-base CDR3 DNA is kept, in frame starting at base 1. As encoded in the germline V gene (reference sequence), CDR1 is PRHDT while CDR2 is FYEKMQ. The rearranged segments are TRBV13 and TRBJ2-5; the D segment cannot be called with confidence. The sample in question was peripheral blood, obtained from a patient treated with radiotherapy plus ipilimumab. The sequence was collected from a human donor with non-small cell lung cancer that progressed on radiotherapy plus ipilimumab. The CDR3 region reads CASSLGLGETQYF. The DNA sequence is given as TGTGCCAGCAGCTTAGGCCTGGGGGAGACCCAGTACTTC.